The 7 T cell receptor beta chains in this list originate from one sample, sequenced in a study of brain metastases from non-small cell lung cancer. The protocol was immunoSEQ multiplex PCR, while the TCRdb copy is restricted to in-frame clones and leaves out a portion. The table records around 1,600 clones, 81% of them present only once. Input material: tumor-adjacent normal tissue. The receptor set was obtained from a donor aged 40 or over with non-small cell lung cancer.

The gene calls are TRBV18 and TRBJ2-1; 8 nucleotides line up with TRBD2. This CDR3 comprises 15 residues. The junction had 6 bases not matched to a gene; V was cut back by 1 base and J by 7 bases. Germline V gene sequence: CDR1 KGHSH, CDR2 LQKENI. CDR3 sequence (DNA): TGTGCCAGCTCACCACAAGCGGGAGAGAGGAATGAGCAGTTCTTC. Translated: CASSPQAGERNEQFF.

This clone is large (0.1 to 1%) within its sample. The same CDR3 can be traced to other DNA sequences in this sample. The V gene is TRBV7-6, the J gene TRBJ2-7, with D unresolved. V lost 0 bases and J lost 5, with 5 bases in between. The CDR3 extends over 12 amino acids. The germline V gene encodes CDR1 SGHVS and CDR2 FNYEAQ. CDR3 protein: CASSLAANEQYF. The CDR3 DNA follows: TGTGCCAGCAGCTTAGCGGCAAACGAGCAGTACTTC.

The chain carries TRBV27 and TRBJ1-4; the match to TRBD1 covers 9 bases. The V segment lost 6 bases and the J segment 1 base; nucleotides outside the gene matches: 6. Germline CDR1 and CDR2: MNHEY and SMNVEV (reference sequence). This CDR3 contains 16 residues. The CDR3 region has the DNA TGTGCCAGCAGCATCGACAGGGGGGAAACTAATGAAAAACTGTTTTTT. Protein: CASSIDRGETNEKLFF.

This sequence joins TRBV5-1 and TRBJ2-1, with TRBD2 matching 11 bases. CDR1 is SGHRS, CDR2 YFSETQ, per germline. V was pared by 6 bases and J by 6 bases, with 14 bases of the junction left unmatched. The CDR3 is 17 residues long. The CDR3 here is CASTPRLSGRAANEQFF. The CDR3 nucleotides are TGCGCCAGCACACCACGACTTAGCGGGAGGGCCGCCAATGAGCAGTTCTTC.

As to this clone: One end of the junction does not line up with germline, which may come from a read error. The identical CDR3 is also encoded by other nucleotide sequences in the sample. The CDR3 DNA reads as TGTGCCAGCAGCCCCCAACTAGCGGGCAATGAACAGTTCTTC. Residues: CASSPQLAGNEQFF. The V gene is TRBV9, the J gene TRBJ2-1, with 9 bases fitting TRBD2. CDR1 and CDR2 from the germline V gene are SGDLS and YYNGEE. This CDR3 contains 14 residues. The full variable domain, with the rest looked up from reference TRBV9 and TRBJ2-1, is DSGVTQTPKHLITATGQRVTLRCSPRSGDLSVYWYQQSLDQGLQFLIQYYNGEERAKGNILERFSAQQFPDLHSELNLSSLELGDSALYFCASSPQLAGNEQFFGPGTRLTVL.

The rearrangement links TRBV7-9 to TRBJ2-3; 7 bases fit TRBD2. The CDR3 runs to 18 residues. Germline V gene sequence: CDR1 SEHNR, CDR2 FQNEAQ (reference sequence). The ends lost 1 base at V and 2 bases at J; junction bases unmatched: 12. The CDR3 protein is CASSLVGSLAEITDTQYF. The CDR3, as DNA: TGTGCCAGCAGCTTAGTTGGGTCTCTAGCGGAAATCACAGATACGCAGTATTTT.

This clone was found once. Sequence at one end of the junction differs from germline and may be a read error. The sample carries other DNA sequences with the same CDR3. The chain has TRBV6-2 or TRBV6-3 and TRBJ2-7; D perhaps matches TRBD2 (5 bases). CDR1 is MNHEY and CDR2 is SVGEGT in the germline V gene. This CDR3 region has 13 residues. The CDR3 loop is CASSYRGPYEQYF. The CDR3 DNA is TGTGCCAGCAGTTACCGGGGTCCTTACGAGCAGTACTTT.